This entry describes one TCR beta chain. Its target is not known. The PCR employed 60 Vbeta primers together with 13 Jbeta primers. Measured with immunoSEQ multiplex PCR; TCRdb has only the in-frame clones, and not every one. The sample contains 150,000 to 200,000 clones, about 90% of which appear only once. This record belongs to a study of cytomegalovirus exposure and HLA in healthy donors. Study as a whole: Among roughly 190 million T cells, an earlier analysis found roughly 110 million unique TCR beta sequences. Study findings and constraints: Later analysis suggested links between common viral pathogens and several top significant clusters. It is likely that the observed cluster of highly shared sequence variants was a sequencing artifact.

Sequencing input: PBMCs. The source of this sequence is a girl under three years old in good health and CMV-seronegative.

The CDR3 DNA follows: TGTGCCAGCTCACCTCTTCGGGACACCCGCCTATCCACCTTC. It yields the protein CASSPLRDTRLSTF. The J gene is TRBJ1-2, the V gene TRBV18, with D tentatively TRBD1 (6 bases). The CDR3 contains 14 residues. Per the germline V gene, CDR1 is KGHSH and CDR2 is LQKENI. The germline V and J ends were trimmed by 3 bases and 13 bases, with 21 bases remaining between them.